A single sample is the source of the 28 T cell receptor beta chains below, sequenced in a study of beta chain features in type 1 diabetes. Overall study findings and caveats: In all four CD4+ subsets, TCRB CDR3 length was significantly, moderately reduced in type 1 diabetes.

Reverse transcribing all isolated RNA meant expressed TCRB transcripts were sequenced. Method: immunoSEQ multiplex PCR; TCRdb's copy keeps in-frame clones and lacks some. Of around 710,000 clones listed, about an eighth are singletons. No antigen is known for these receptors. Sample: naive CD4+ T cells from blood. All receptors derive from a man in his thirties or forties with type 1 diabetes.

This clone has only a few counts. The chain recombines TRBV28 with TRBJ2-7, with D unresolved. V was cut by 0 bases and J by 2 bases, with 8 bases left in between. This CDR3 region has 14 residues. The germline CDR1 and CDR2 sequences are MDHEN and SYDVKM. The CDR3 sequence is CASSLWSMAYEQYF. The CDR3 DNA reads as TGTGCCAGCAGTTTATGGTCCATGGCCTACGAGCAGTACTTC.

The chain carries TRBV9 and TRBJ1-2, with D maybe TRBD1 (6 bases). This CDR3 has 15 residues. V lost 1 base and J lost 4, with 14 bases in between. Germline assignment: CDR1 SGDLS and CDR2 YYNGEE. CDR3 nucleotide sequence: TGTGCCAGCAGCGTAACACTGGACAGCGCCTATGGCTACACCTTC. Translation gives CASSVTLDSAYGYTF.

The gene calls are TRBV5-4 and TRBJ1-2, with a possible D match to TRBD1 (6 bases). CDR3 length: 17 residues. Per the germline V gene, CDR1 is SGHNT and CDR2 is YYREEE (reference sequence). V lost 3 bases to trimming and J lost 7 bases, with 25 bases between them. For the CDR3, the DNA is TGTGCCAGCAGCTCGTCCCCAACAGGGACCCCACCTCTTGGCTACACCTTC. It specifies CASSSSPTGTPPLGYTF. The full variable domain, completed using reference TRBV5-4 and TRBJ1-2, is ETGVTQSPTHLIKTRGQQVTLRCSSQSGHNTVSWYQQALGQGPQFIFQYYREEENGRGNFPPRFSGLQFPNYSSELNVNALELDDSALYLCASSSSPTGTPPLGYTFGSGTRLTVV.

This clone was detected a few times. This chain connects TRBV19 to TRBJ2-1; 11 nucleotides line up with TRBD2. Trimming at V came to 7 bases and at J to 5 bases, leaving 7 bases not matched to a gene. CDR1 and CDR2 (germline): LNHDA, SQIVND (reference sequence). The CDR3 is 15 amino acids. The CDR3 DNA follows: TGTGCCAGTACCTTACTAGCGGGGGTTAACAATGAGCAGTTCTTC. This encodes CASTLLAGVNNEQFF.

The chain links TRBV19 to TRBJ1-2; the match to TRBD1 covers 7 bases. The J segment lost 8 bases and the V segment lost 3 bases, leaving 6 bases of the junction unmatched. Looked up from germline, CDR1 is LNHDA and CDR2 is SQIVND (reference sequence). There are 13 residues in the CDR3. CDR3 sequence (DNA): TGTGCCAGTAGTATTCGGACAGGCGAGGGCTACACCTTC. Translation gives CASSIRTGEGYTF. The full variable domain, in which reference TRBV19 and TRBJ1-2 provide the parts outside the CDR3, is DGGITQSPKYLFRKEGQNVTLSCEQNLNHDAMYWYRQDPGQGLRLIYYSQIVNDFQKGDIAEGYSVSREKKESFPLTVTSAQKNPTAFYLCASSIRTGEGYTFGSGTRLTVV.

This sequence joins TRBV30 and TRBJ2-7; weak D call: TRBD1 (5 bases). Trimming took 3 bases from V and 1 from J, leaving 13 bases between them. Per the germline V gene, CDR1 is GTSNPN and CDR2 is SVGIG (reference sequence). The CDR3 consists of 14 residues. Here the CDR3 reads CAWRDLRQSYEQYF. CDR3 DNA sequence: TGTGCCTGGAGAGACCTTAGACAGTCCTACGAGCAGTACTTC.

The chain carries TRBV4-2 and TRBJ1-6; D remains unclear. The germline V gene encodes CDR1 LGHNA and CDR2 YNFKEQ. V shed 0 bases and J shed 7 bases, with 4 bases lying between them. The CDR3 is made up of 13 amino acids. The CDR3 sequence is CASSQDLNSPLHF. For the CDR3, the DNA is TGTGCCAGCAGCCAAGATCTCAATTCACCCCTCCACTTT.

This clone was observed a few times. The CDR3, as DNA: TGCGCCAGCAGCTTGGAAACTCAAAGCGCGAACACCGGGGAGCTGTTTTTT. Its protein is CASSLETQSANTGELFF. The chain carries TRBV5-1 and TRBJ2-2, with unresolved D. The CDR3 runs 17 residues. Trimming left V 0 bases short and J 0 bases short, with 12 bases between. Germline CDR1 is SGHRS and CDR2 is YFSETQ.

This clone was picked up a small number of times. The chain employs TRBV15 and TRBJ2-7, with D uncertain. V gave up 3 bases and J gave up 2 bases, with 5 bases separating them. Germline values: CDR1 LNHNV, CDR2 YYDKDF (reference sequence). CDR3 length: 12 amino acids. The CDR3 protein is CATSSFTYEQYF. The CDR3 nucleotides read TGTGCCACCAGCAGTTTTACCTACGAGCAGTACTTC. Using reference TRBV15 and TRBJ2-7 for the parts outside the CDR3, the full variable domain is DAMVIQNPRYQVTQFGKPVTLSCSQTLNHNVMYWYQQKSSQAPKLLFHYYDKDFNNEADTPDNFQSRRPNTSFCFLDIRSPGLGDTAMYLCATSSFTYEQYFGPGTRLTVT.

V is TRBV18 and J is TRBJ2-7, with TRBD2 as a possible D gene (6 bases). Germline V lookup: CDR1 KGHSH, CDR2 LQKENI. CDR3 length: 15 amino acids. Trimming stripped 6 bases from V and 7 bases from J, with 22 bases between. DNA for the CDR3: TGTGCCAGCTCCCCTCTAAAGGGGACTGGGGAAGAGCAGTACTTC. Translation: CASSPLKGTGEEQYF.

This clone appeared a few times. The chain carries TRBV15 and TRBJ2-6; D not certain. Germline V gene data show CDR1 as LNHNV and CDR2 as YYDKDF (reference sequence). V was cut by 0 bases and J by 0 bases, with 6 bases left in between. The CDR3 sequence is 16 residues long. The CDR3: CATSRDRSSGANVLTF. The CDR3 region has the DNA TGTGCCACCAGCAGAGATAGAAGCTCTGGGGCCAACGTCCTGACTTTC.

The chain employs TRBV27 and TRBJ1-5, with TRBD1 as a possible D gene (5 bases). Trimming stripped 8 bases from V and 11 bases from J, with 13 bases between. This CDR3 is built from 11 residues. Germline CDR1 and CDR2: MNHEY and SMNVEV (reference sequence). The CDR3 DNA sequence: TGTGCCAGCGGACGGGGCGGAGCCCAGCATTTT. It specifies CASGRGGAQHF.

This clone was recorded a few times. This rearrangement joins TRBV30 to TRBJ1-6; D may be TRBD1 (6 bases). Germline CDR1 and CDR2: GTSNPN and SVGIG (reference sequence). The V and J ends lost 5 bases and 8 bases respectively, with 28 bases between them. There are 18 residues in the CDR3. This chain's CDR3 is CAWWRQGQHNKGYSPLHF. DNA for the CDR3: TGTGCCTGGTGGCGCCAGGGACAACATAACAAAGGATATTCACCCCTCCACTTT.

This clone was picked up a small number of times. Written as DNA, the CDR3 is TGTGCCAGCAGCTCCGGGACTAGGCCAGACAATGAGCAGTTCTTC. This translates into CASSSGTRPDNEQFF. The V gene is TRBV2, the J gene TRBJ2-1; 8 nucleotides line up with TRBD2. Unmatched junction bases numbered 9, after V lost 6 bases and J lost 5 bases. Germline V gene sequence: CDR1 SNHLY, CDR2 FYNNEI. The CDR3 length is 15 residues.

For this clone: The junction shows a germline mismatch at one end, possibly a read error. The CDR3: CASSFSGAYNEQFF. The CDR3 DNA reads as TGTGCCAGCAGTTTCAGTGGGGCCTATAATGAGCAGTTCTTC. The V gene is TRBV7-9, the J gene TRBJ2-1, with a tentative D call TRBD1 (5 bases). Germline CDR1 is SEHNR and CDR2 is FQNEAQ (reference sequence). The CDR3 totals 14 residues.

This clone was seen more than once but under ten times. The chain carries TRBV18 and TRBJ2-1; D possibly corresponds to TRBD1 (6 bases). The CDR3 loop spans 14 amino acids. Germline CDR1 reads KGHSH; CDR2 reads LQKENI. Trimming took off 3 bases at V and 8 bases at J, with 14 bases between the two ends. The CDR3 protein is CASSPQGPGDEQFF. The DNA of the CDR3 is TGTGCCAGCTCACCCCAGGGGCCTGGCGATGAGCAGTTCTTC.

The CDR3 here is CAISGSSGTDEQYF. The CDR3 nucleotides are TGTGCCATCAGTGGCTCCTCCGGGACAGACGAGCAGTACTTC. The chain couples TRBV10-3 to TRBJ2-7, with 7 bases lining up with TRBD1. This CDR3 comprises 14 residues. V shed 4 bases, J shed 5 bases, and the junction held 8 bases outside the gene matches. Germline V gene lookup returns CDR1 ENHRY and CDR2 SYGVKD.

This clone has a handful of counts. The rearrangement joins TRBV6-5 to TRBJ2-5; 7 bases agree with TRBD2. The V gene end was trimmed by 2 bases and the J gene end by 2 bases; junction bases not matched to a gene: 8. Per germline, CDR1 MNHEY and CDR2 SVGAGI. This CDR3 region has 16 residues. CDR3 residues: CASSYPQAGEQETQYF. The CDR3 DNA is TGTGCCAGCAGTTACCCACAGGCGGGGGAGCAAGAGACCCAGTACTTC.

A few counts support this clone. Written as DNA, the CDR3 is TGTGCCACCCAAGCGGGACAGCAAGAGACCCAGTACTTC. Its translation is CATQAGQQETQYF. The V gene is TRBV6-1, the J gene TRBJ2-5; D could derive from TRBD1 or TRBD2 (7 bases each). The V gene lost 10 bases and the J gene lost 2 bases, with 14 bases spanning the gap. This CDR3 comprises 13 residues. In germline, CDR1 is MNHNS, CDR2 SASEGT.

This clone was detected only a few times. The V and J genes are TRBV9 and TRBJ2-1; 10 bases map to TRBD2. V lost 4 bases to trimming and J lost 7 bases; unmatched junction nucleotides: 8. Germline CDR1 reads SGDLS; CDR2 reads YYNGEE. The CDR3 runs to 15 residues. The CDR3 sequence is CASSLSGGAPNEQFF. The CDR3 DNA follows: TGTGCCAGCAGCCTCAGCGGGGGGGCTCCAAATGAGCAGTTCTTC.

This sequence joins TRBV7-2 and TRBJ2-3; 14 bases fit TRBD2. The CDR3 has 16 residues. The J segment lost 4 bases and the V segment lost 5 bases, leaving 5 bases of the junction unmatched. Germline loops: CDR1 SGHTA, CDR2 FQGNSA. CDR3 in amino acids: CASSTRLAGGADTQYF. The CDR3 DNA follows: TGTGCCAGCAGCACGCGACTAGCGGGGGGGGCAGATACGCAGTATTTT.

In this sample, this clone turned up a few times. CDR3 nucleotides: TGTGCCAGCAGCTTTAGGGACGGAGGTCCCTACGAGCAGTACTTC. Translation gives CASSFRDGGPYEQYF. This chain uses TRBV7-2 with TRBJ2-7; D possibly matches TRBD1 or TRBD2 (5 bases each). The germline CDR1 and CDR2 sequences are SGHTA and FQGNSA. The V end was cut by 3 bases, the J end by 2 bases, with 14 bases between. This CDR3 comprises 15 residues.

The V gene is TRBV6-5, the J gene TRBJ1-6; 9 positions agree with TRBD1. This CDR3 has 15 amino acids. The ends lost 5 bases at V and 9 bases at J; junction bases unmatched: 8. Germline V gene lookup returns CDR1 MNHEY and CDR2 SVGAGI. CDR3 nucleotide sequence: TGTGCCAGCAGTACCGGGACAGGGAATCGTTCACCCCTCCACTTT. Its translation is CASSTGTGNRSPLHF.

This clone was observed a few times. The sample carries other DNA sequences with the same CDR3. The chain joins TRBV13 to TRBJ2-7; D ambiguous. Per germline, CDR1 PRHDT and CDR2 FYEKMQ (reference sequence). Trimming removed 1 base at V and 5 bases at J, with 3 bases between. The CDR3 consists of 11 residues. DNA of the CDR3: TGTGCCAGCAGCTTAGTCCACGAGCAGTACTTC. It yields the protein CASSLVHEQYF.

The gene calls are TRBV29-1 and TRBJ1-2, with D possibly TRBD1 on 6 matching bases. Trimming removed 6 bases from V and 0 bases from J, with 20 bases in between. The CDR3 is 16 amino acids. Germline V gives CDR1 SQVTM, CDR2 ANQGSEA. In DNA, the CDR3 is TGCAGCGTCACAGGGTCTTTTCACAGGTCTAACTATGGCTACACCTTC. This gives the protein CSVTGSFHRSNYGYTF.

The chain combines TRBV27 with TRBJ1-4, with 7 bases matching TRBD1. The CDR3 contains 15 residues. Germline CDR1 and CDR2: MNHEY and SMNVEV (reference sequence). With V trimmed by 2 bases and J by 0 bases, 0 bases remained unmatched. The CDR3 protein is CASSLGTATNEKLFF. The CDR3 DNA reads TGTGCCAGCAGTTTAGGGACAGCAACTAATGAAAAACTGTTTTTT.

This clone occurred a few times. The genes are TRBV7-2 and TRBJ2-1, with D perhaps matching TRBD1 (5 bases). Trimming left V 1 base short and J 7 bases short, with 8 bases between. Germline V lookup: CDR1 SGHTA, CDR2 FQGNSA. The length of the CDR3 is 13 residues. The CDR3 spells CASSLDRQNEQFF. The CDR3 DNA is TGTGCCAGCAGCTTAGACAGGCAAAATGAGCAGTTCTTC. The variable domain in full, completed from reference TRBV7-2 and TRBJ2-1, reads GAGVSQSPSNKVTEKGKDVELRCDPISGHTALYWYRQSLGQGLEFLIYFQGNSAPDKSGLPSDRFSAERTGGSVSTLTIQRTQQEDSAVYLCASSLDRQNEQFFGPGTRLTVL.

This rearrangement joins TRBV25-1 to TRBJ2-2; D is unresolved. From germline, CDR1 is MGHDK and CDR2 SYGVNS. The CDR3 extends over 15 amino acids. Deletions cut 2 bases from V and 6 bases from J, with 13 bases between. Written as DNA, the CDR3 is TGTGCCAGCAGTGAAAGGATAACCACCTCCGGGGAGCTGTTTTTT. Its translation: CASSERITTSGELFF.